This entry describes one T cell receptor beta chain. Its antigen is undetermined. Different DNA sequences within this sample yield the same CDR3. Treatment specified: around 19 received Ad26.COV2.S at low or high dose, single or two shots; a few received placebo; per-sample allocation not given. Day 63 following the first vaccine or placebo injection was when the samples were taken. Spike of the Wuhan-strain SARS-CoV-2 was expressed by an Ad26 vector, which formed the vaccine. Sequencing was performed with immunoSEQ multiplex PCR; in TCRdb, only in-frame clones are kept and a portion is missing. Of approximately 460,000 clones listed, 80% to 90% were seen once; the top ten hold roughly 1.7%. This entry comes from a study of Ad26.COV2.S vaccination and SARS-CoV-2 variants. Study as a whole: In the COV1001 trial, the donor was in the Ad26.COV2.S arm. Ad26.COV2.S, an intramuscular injection, was given once or twice 56 days apart. Study outcomes and limitations: Participants in the vaccine arm had higher spike-specific TCR breadth; placebo recipients had lower.

CDR3 length: 15 residues. V was pared by 1 base and J by 10 bases, with 5 bases of the junction left unmatched. CDR1 is LGHDT and CDR2 is YNNKEL in the germline V gene (reference sequence). The sequence came from a person aged 18-60 years who received the Ad26.COV2.S COVID-19 vaccine or a placebo. This sample comprised peripheral blood, obtained in a trial of Ad26.COV2.S vaccine versus placebo. The chain recombines TRBV3-1 (or the pseudogene TRBV3-2) with TRBJ2-1, with 12 bases identical to TRBD2. CDR3 region: CASSQGLAGGHEQFF. In DNA, the CDR3 is TGTGCCAGCAGCCAAGGCCTAGCGGGGGGGCACGAGCAGTTCTTC.